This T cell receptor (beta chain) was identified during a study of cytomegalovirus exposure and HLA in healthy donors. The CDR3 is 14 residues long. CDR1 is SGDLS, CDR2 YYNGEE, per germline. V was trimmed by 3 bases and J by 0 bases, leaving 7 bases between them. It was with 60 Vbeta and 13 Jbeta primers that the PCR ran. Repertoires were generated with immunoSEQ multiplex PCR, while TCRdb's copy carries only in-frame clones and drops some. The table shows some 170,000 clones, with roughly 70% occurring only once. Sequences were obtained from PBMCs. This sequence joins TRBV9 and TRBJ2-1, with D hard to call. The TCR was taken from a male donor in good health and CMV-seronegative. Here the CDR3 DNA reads TGTGCCAGCAGCGCCTCCAGCTCCTACAATGAGCAGTTCTTC. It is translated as CASSASSSYNEQFF.